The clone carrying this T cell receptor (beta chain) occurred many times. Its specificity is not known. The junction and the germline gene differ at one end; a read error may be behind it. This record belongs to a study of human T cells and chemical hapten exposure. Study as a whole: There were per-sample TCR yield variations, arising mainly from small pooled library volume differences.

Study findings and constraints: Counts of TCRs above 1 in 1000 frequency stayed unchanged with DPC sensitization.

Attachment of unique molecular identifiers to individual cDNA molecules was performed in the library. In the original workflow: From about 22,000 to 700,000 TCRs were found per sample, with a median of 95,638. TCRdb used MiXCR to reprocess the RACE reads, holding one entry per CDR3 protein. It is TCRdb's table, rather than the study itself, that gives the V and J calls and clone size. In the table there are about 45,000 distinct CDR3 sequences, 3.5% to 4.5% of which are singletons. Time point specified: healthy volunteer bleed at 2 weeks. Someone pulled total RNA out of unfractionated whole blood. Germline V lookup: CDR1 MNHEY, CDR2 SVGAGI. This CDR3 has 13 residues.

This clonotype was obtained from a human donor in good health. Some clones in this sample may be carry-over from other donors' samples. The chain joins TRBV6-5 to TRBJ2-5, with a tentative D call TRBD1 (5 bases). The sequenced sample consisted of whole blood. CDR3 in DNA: TGTGCCAGTAGTTCAGGGTCGGGAGAGACCCAGTACTTC. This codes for CASSSGSGETQYF.